This TCR beta chain was captured in a study of identical twins. Regarding the study as a whole: Cord blood beta clonotypes present at high abundance carried fewer insertions; no such pattern appeared in memory repertoires.

Points on this clonotype: The antigen remains undetermined.

TCRdb recomputed calls from the 5' RACE reads with MiXCR, one row per CDR3 protein. Among approximately 300,000 distinct CDR3 sequences listed, roughly 10% were seen once. The germline gives CDR1 SGHRS, CDR2 YFSETQ. This CDR3 has 15 residues. Trimming pared 0 bases from V and 5 bases from J, leaving 14 bases between. This sample also appeared in a second study, on yellow fever vaccine responses in identical twins.

This rearrangement joins TRBV5-1 to TRBJ2-5; maybe TRBD2 (7 bases). The clonotype was recovered from a young woman in good health. Sequenced input: CD8+ T cells sorted from blood. CDR3 DNA sequence: TGCGCCAGCAGCTTGGTGGGGGGGGCCTTGGAGACCCAGTACTTC. This encodes CASSLVGGALETQYF.